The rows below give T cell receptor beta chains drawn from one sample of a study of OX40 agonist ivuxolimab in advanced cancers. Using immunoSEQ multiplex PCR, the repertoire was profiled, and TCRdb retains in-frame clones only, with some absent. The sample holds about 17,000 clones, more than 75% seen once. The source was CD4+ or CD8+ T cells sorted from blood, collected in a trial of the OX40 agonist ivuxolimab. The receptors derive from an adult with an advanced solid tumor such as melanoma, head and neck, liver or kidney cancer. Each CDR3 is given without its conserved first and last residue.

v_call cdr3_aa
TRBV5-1 ASSLAGTVVGYT
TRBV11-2 ASTLWGGTYNEQF
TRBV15 ATSSLGRNEQY
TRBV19 ASSTGGELF
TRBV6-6 ASLKQNTGELF
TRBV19 ASTGNNSPLH
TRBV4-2 ASSQEVAAGGRLTADTQY
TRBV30 AWRGVTSGGQF
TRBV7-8 ASSFSAGVTLRNEQF
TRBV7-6 ASSLLGAGGNEQF
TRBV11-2 ASSLRYEQY
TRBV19 ASSYLTDNGYT
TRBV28 ASSSTGGKSSGANVLT
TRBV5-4 ASSLGRTAQETQY
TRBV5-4 ASSPARGEQY
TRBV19 ASSITLAGNIQY
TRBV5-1 ASSFGTGVDEQF
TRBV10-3 AISSDRVGKNIQY
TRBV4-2 ASSQDGPAGGQETQY
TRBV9 ASSVVPNTEAF
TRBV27 ASRRAPYEQY
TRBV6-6 ASSLPGGFATEAF
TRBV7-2 ASSLRGYEQY
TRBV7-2 ASSPAVGQF
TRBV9 ASSVGGTEAF
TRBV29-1 SGGQARGTEAF
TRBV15 ATSRAGPGKLETQY
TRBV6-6 ASSYEPDTEAF
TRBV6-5 ASSEGQGQPQH
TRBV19 ASSGGQGIYGYT
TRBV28 ASTPVSTEAF
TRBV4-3 ASSQTLAGRGDTQY
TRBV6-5 ASSLRQGNQPQH
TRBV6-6 ASTTGGLLSYEQY
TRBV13 ASSWGQGVSNSPLH
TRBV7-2 ASSLGSYEQY
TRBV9 ASSGISYGYT
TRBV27 ASSTNRVGSYGYT
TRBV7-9 ASSLVSQGEQY
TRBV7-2 ASSFRDFGNEQF
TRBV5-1 ASSREGWDGYT
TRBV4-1 ASSLLPTGTTYEQY
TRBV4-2 ASSQKFSGGDPEQY
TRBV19 ASSMGVLNVYTEAF
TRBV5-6 ASRNRGHYGYT
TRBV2 ASNGISGNTIY
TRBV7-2 ASSDLGTGSYEQY
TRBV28 ASSYPTSGRPSF
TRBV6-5 ASSRNPGPADEQF
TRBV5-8 ASSLGWRGDNEQF
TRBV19 ASSPGQQTLSYNEQF
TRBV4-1 ASSLPGLQFQY
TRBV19 ASSDLAMSSYEQY
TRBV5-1 ASSFDLANTGELF
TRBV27 ASSPGTYPADEQY
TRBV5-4 ASSSPFGRGTGELF
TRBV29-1 SVAGQAKNIQY